The 10 T cell receptor beta chains presented below share a single source sample, sequenced in a study of breast tumors, draining lymph nodes, adjacent tissues. TCRdb recomputed calls from the multiplex PCR reads with MiXCR, one row per CDR3 protein. Altogether roughly 120,000 distinct CDR3 sequences are present, about 20% being singletons, with the ten largest covering roughly 3.5%. Breast cancer patients provided tissue from their axillary draining lymph nodes. Material: axillary lymph node tissue. The receptor source for this set is a female donor with breast cancer. Some clones in this sample may be carry-over from other donors' samples.

In this sample, this clonotype turned up many times. The chain uses TRBV7-9 and TRBJ2-7; D not certain. This CDR3 has 12 residues. From germline, CDR1 is SEHNR and CDR2 FQNEAQ (reference sequence). The germline V and J ends were trimmed by 8 bases and 2 bases, with 10 bases remaining between them. CDR3 nucleotide sequence: TGTGCCAGCGCCAGGATCCCCTACGAGCAGTACTTC. This translates into CASARIPYEQYF.

This clonotype has at least ten counts. This sequence joins TRBV4-1 and TRBJ2-7; D uncertain. Germline CDR1 MGHRA, CDR2 YSYEKL. The CDR3 spans 15 residues. Trimming cost V 0 bases and J 2 bases, with 11 bases left between them. CDR3 amino acids: CASSQDSNSPYEQYF. In nucleotides, the CDR3 is TGCGCCAGCAGCCAAGACTCAAACAGTCCCTACGAGCAGTACTTC.

This clonotype was seen at least ten times. The CDR3 reads CASSQVRTGSRNTIYF. As DNA, the CDR3 is TGTGCCAGCAGCCAAGTTAGGACAGGGTCTAGAAACACCATATATTTT. The chain carries TRBV3-1 and TRBJ1-3; 8 positions agree with TRBD1. Trimming removed 1 base from V and 5 bases from J; junction bases left unmatched: 7. The CDR3 covers 16 residues. Germline loops: CDR1 LGHDT, CDR2 YNNKEL (reference sequence).

At least ten counts were recorded for this clonotype. J is TRBJ2-7 and V is TRBV20-1; a possible D gene is TRBD1 (6 bases). The germline V and J ends were trimmed by 1 base and 6 bases, with 13 bases remaining between them. Germline values: CDR1 DFQATT, CDR2 SNEGSKA (reference sequence). The CDR3 has 13 amino acids. The CDR3 DNA reads TGCAGTGCTAGAGGAGTGTTGACAGGCGAGCAGTACTTC. Translation gives CSARGVLTGEQYF.

This clonotype was detected ten times or more. V usage is TRBV3-1 and J usage is TRBJ1-2; no definite D call. The germline V gene encodes CDR1 LGHDT and CDR2 YNNKEL (reference sequence). This CDR3 has 15 residues. V was trimmed by 1 base and J by 5 bases, leaving 14 bases between them. CDR3 residues: CASSQGPVAEYGYTF. CDR3 coding DNA: TGTGCCAGCAGCCAAGGTCCCGTGGCGGAATATGGCTACACCTTC.

In its sample, this clonotype was seen many times. The J gene is TRBJ2-1, the V gene TRBV12-3 or TRBV12-4; no definite D call. CDR3 length: 13 amino acids. Trimming took 7 bases from V and 5 from J, leaving 12 bases between them. In nucleotides, the CDR3 is TGTGCCAGCACCCGAGAGGCCCACAATGAGCAGTTCTTC. It translates to CASTREAHNEQFF.

In its sample, this clonotype was seen many times. The V call is TRBV5-1, the J call TRBJ1-2; 7 bases map to TRBD1. From germline, CDR1 is SGHRS and CDR2 YFSETQ. The trim removed 0 bases at V and 3 bases at J, leaving 8 bases unmatched. The CDR3 runs 16 residues. The CDR3 loop reads CASSLVSGTEDYGYTF. The DNA for the CDR3 is TGCGCCAGCAGCTTGGTCTCCGGGACAGAAGACTATGGCTACACCTTC.

The CDR3 is CASRTLSSTDTQYF. DNA of the CDR3: TGTGCCAGCAGAACGCTTTCTAGCACAGATACGCAGTATTTT. J is TRBJ2-3 and V is TRBV3-1; D remains unclear. CDR1 and CDR2 from the germline V gene are LGHDT and YNNKEL (reference sequence). The CDR3 runs 14 residues. V dropped 6 bases and J dropped 0 bases, with 10 bases sitting between them.

This clonotype was recorded at least ten times. V is TRBV7-9 and J is TRBJ1-2, with D possibly being TRBD1 (6 bases). There are 13 residues in the CDR3. Germline V CDR1 and CDR2: SEHNR, FQNEAQ (reference sequence). Trimming cost V 5 bases and J 8 bases, with 15 bases left between them. Here the CDR3 DNA reads TGTGCCAGCAGCCCAAGACAGGTGGTGGGCTACACCTTC. Residues: CASSPRQVVGYTF.

This clonotype turned up a few times. J is TRBJ2-6 and V is TRBV7-2; no clear D. CDR1 SGHTA and CDR2 FQGNSA come from the germline V gene. CDR3 length equals 14 residues. Between the trimmed V and J ends, which lost 3 bases and 7 bases, there was a span of 10 bases. The CDR3 here is CASSLSLFANVLTF. The CDR3 DNA sequence: TGTGCCAGCAGCTTGTCGCTGTTCGCCAACGTCCTGACTTTC. The variable domain in full, with the rest retrieved from reference TRBV7-2 and TRBJ2-6, is GAGVSQSPSNKVTEKGKDVELRCDPISGHTALYWYRQSLGQGLEFLIYFQGNSAPDKSGLPSDRFSAERTGGSVSTLTIQRTQQEDSAVYLCASSLSLFANVLTFGAGSRLTVL.